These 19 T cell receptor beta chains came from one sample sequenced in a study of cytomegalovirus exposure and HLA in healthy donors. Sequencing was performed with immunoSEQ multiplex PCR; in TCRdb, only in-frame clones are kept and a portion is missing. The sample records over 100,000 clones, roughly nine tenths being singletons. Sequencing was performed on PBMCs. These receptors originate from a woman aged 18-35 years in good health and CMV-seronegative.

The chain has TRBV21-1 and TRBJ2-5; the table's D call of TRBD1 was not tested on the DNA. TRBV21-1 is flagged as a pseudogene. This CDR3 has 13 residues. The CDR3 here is CASSDRVRETQYF. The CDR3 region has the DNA TGTGCCAGCAGCGACAGGGTCCGGGAGACCCAGTACTTC.

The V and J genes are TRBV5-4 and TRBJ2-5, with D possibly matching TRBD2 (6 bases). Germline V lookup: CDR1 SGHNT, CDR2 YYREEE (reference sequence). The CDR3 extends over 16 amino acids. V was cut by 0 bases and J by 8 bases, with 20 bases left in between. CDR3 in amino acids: CASSLARDSGFSTQYF. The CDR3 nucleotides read TGTGCCAGCAGCTTGGCAAGGGACTCGGGTTTTTCTACCCAGTACTTC.

CDR3 sequence: CASSEYGQETQYF. CDR3 in DNA: TGTGCCAGCAGTGAATACGGTCAAGAGACCCAGTACTTC. The rearrangement uses TRBV25-1 and TRBJ2-5; no clear D gene. The ends were cut back, 0 bases at V and 2 bases at J, with 4 bases in the middle. The CDR3 loop spans 13 amino acids. Germline V gene sequence: CDR1 MGHDK, CDR2 SYGVNS.

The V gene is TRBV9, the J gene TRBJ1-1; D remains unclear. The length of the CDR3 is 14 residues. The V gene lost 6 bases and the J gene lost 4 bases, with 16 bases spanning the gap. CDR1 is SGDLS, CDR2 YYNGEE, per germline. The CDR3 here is CASTPGFGSTEAFF. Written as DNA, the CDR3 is TGTGCCAGCACTCCGGGGTTCGGAAGCACTGAAGCTTTCTTT.

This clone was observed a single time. The CDR3 reads CASSYRTGASYGYTF. As DNA, the CDR3 is TGTGCCAGCAGCTACAGGACAGGGGCTTCCTATGGCTACACCTTC. This chain connects TRBV11-2 to TRBJ1-2, with TRBD1 identical over 9 bases. Unmatched junction bases numbered 7, after V lost 4 bases and J lost 4 bases. Germline V CDR1 and CDR2: SGHAT, FQNNGV. This CDR3 comprises 15 residues.

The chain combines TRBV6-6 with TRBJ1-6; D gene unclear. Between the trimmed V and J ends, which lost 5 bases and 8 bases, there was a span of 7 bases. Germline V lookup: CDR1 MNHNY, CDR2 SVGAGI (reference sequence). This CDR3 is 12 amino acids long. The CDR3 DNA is TGTGCCAGCAGTCCCCCCTATTCACCCCTCCACTTT. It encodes CASSPPYSPLHF.

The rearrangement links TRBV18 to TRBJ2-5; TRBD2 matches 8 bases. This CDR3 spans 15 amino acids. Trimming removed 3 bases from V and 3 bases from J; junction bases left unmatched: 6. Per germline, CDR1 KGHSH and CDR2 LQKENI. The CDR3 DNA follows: TGTGCCAGCTCACCCCCTCGGGGGGGAGAAGAGACCCAGTACTTC. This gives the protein CASSPPRGGEETQYF.

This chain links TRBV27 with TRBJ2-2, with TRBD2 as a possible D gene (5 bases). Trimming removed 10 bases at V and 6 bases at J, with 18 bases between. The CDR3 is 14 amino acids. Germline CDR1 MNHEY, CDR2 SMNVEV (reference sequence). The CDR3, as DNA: TGTGCCACATCCCACGGGGTCGCGGCCGGGGAGCTGTTTTTT. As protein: CATSHGVAAGELFF.

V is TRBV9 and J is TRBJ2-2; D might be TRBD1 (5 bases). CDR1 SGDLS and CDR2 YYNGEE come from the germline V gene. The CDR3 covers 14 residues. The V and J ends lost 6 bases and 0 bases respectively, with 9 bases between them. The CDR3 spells CASKGASNTGELFF. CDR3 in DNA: TGTGCCAGCAAAGGGGCATCGAACACCGGGGAGCTGTTTTTT.

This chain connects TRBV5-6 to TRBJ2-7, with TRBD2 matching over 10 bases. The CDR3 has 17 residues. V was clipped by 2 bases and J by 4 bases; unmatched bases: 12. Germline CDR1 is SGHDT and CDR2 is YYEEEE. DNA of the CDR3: TGTGCCAGCAGCTTCGGATTGGGTACTAGCGGGGAATACGAGCAGTACTTC. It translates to CASSFGLGTSGEYEQYF.

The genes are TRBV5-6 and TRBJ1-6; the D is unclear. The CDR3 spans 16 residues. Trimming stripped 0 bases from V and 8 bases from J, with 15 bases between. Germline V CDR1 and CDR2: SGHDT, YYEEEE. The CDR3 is CASSLARINPYSPLHF. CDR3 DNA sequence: TGTGCCAGCAGCTTGGCTAGGATTAACCCCTATTCACCCCTCCACTTT.

The CDR3 nucleotides read TGTGCCAGCAGCGTCAGGACAGAGTCAAACACCGGGGAGCTGTTTTTT. It codes for CASSVRTESNTGELFF. This rearrangement joins TRBV9 to TRBJ2-2; D is possibly TRBD1 (6 bases). The length of the CDR3 is 16 residues. Germline loops: CDR1 SGDLS, CDR2 YYNGEE. Trimming cost V 2 bases and J 2 bases, with 13 bases left between them. Together with reference TRBV9 and TRBJ2-2, the CDR3 gives the full variable domain: DSGVTQTPKHLITATGQRVTLRCSPRSGDLSVYWYQQSLDQGLQFLIQYYNGEERAKGNILERFSAQQFPDLHSELNLSSLELGDSALYFCASSVRTESNTGELFFGEGSRLTVL.

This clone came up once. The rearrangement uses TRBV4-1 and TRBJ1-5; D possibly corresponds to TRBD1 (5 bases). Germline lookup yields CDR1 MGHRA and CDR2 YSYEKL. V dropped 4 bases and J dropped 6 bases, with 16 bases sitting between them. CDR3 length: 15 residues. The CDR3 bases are TGCGCCAGCAGCCCCCTGGGGCAAGGGTCTCAGCCCCAGCATTTT. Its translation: CASSPLGQGSQPQHF.

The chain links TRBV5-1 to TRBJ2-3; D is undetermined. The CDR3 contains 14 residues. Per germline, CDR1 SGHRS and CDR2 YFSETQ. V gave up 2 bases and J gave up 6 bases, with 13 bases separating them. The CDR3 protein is CASSFSLDRDTQYF. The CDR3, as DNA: TGCGCCAGCAGCTTTTCCCTAGACCGGGATACGCAGTATTTT. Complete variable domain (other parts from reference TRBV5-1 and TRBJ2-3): KAGVTQTPRYLIKTRGQQVTLSCSPISGHRSVSWYQQTPGQGLQFLFEYFSETQRNKGNFPGRFSGRQFSNSRSEMNVSTLELGDSALYLCASSFSLDRDTQYFGPGTRLTVL.

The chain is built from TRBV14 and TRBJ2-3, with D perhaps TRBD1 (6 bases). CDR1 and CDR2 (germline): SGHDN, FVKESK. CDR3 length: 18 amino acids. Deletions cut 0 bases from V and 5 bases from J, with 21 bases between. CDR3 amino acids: CASSQEYFGTKAGDTQYF. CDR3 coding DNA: TGTGCCAGCAGCCAAGAGTATTTCGGGACAAAAGCTGGAGATACGCAGTATTTT.

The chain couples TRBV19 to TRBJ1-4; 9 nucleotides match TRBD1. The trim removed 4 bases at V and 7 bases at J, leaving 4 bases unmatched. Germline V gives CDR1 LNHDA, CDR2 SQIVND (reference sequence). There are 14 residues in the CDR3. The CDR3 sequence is CASSKQGAGEKLFF. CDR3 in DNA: TGTGCCAGTAGTAAACAGGGGGCGGGTGAAAAACTGTTTTTT.

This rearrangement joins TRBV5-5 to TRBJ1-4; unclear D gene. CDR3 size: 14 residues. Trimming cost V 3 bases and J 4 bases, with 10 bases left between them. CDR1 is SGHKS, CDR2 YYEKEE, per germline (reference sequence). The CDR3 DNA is TGTGCCAGCAGCTCCCCGGGAAATAATGAAAAACTGTTTTTT. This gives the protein CASSSPGNNEKLFF. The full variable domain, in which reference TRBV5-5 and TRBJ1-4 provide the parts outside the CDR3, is DAGVTQSPTHLIKTRGQQVTLRCSPISGHKSVSWYQQVLGQGPQFIFQYYEKEERGRGNFPDRFSARQFPNYSSELNVNALLLGDSALYLCASSSPGNNEKLFFGSGTQLSVL.

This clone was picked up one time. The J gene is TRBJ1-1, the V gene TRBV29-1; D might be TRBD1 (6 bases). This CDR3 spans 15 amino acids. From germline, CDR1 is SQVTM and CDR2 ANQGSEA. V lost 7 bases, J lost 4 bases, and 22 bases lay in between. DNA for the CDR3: TGCAGCGAGGGGGTAAACAGGGCTTGGGGCACTGAAGCTTTCTTT. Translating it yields CSEGVNRAWGTEAFF.

The CDR3, as DNA: TGTGCCAGCAGTGATAGCGGGGGGTTCTACGAGCAGTACTTC. This gives the protein CASSDSGGFYEQYF. The chain joins TRBV6-1 to TRBJ2-7, with TRBD2 matching over 10 bases. The CDR3 spans 14 residues. Per the germline V gene, CDR1 is MNHNS and CDR2 is SASEGT. The J segment lost 3 bases and the V segment lost 3 bases, leaving 2 bases of the junction unmatched.